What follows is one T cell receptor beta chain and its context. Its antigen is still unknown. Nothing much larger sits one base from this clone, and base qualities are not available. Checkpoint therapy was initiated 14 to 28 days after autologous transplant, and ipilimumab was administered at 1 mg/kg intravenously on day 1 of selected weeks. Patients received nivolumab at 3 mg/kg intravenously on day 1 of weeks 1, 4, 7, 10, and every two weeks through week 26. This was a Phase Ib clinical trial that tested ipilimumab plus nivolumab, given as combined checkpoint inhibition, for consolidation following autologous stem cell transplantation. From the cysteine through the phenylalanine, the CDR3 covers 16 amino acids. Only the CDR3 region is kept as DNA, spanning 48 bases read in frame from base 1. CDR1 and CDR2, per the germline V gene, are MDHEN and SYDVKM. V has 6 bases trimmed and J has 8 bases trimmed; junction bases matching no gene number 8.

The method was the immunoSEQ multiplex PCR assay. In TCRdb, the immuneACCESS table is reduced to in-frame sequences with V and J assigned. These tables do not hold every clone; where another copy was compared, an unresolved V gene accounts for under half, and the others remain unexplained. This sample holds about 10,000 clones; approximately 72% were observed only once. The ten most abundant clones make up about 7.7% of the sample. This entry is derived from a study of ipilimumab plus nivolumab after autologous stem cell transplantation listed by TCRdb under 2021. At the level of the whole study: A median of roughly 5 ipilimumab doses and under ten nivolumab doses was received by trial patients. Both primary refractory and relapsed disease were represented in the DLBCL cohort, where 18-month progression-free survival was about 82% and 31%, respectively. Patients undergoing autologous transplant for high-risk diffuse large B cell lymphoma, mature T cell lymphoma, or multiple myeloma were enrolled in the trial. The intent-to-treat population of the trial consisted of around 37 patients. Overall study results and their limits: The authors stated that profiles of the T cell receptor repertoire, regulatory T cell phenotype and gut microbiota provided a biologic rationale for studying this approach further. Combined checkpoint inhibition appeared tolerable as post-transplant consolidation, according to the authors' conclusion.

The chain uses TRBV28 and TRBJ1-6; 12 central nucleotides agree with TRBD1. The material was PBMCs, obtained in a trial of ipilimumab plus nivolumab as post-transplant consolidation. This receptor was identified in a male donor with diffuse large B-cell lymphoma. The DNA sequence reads TGTGCCAGCAGCCGCGTCGGGACAGGGGGCTATTCACCCCTCCACTTT. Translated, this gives CASSRVGTGGYSPLHF. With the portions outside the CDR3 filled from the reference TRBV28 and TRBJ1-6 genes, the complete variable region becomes DVKVTQSSRYLVKRTGEKVFLECVQDMDHENMFWYRQDPGLGLRLIYFSYDVKMKEKGDIPEGYSVSREKKERFSLILESASTNQTSMYLCASSRVGTGGYSPLHFGNGTRLTVT.